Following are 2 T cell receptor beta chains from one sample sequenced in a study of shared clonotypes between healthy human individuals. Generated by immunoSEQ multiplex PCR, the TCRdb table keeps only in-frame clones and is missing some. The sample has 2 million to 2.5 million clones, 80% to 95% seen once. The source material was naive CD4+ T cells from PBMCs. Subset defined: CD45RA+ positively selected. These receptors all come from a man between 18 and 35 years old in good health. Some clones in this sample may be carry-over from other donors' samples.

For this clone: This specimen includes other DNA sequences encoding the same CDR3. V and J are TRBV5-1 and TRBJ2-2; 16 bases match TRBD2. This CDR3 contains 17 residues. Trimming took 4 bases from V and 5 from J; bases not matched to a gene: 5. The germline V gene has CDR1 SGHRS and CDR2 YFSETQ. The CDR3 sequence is CASSPGTSGRDTGELFF. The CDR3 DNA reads TGCGCCAGCAGCCCTGGGACTAGCGGGAGGGATACCGGGGAGCTGTTTTTT.

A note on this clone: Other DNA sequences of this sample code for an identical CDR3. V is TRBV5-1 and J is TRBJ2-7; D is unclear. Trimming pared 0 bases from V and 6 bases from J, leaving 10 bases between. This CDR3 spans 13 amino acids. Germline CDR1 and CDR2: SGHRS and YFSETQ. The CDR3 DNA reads TGCGCCAGCAGCTTGGATCGAGCCGGCGAGCAGTACTTC. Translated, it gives CASSLDRAGEQYF.